The sequence of this T cell receptor beta chain was determined in a study of blood T cell repertoires in COVID-19. Overall study context: In each case, the material was cDNA or gDNA derived from T cells, B-cell-depleted T cells, or PBMCs.

The repertoire was sequenced with immunoSEQ multiplex PCR; TCRdb's copy has only in-frame clones and lacks some. The repertoire consists of about 190,000 clones, with about 87% occurring once and the leading ten covering roughly 0.9%. CDR1 is SGHTA, CDR2 FQGNSA, per germline. The junction had 5 bases not matched to a gene; V was cut back by 5 bases and J by 4 bases. This CDR3 has 15 amino acids. This chain joins TRBV7-2 and TRBJ1-4; 9 bases are a match to TRBD1. The receptor comes from a woman under 30 who had recovered from COVID-19. Sequencing was performed on peripheral blood. The CDR3 is CASSGTGGSNEKLFF. CDR3 in DNA: TGTGCCAGCAGCGGAACAGGGGGCAGTAATGAAAAACTGTTTTTT.